This T cell receptor (beta chain) was identified in a study of blood T cell repertoires in COVID-19. The table came from immunoSEQ multiplex PCR; TCRdb's copy has only in-frame clones and leaves some out. Seen here are roughly 150,000 clones, over 80% observed once, and the top ten hold roughly 5.6%. This clone was observed once. Germline loops: CDR1 SGHNT, CDR2 YENEEA. The CDR3 is 13 residues long. V lost 8 bases, J lost 4 bases, and 5 bases stayed unmatched. The rearrangement uses TRBV11-3 and TRBJ2-1; 7 bases align to TRBD1. This receptor was taken from a man between 65 and 79 years old who had been exposed to COVID-19. Sequencing input: PBMCs or T cells enriched from blood (not recorded which). DNA of the CDR3: TGTGCCAGCGAGGGGGCCGGATACAATGAGCAGTTCTTC. Protein sequence: CASEGAGYNEQFF.